One sample yielded the 14 T cell receptor beta chains listed below, sequenced in a study of blood T cell repertoires in COVID-19. Sequencing was performed with immunoSEQ multiplex PCR; in TCRdb, only in-frame clones are kept and a portion is missing. The sample lists approximately 130,000 clones, approximately 85% occurring once. Sequencing input: peripheral blood. All receptors derive from a human donor in a cohort sampled during active COVID-19.

The gene calls are TRBV5-1 and TRBJ1-2, with a tentative D call TRBD1 (6 bases). V lost 3 bases to trimming and J lost 4 bases, with 16 bases between them. Germline V gives CDR1 SGHRS, CDR2 YFSETQ. The CDR3 contains 15 residues. This CDR3 reads CASSSQQGKGYGYTF. CDR3 sequence (DNA): TGCGCCAGCAGCTCACAACAGGGAAAAGGCTATGGCTACACCTTC.

The genes are TRBV27 and TRBJ2-1; 11 positions match TRBD2. The CDR3 loop spans 15 amino acids. Germline lookup yields CDR1 MNHEY and CDR2 SMNVEV (reference sequence). V was clipped by 4 bases and J by 6 bases; unmatched bases: 5. In DNA form, the CDR3 reads TGTGCCAGCAGTTCACTAGCGGGGGCTTTCAATGAGCAGTTCTTC. Its protein product is CASSSLAGAFNEQFF.

The chain links TRBV6-5 to TRBJ2-7; 7 bases align to TRBD1. CDR1 is MNHEY, CDR2 SVGAGI, per germline. The CDR3 is made up of 15 amino acids. The V gene end was trimmed by 4 bases and the J gene end by 7 bases; junction bases not matched to a gene: 13. The CDR3 sequence: CASSSPGKGAREQYF. DNA for the CDR3: TGTGCCAGCAGTTCTCCTGGTAAGGGGGCGAGGGAGCAGTACTTC.

The CDR3 is CASSTQVTGPYQPQHF. The DNA for the CDR3 is TGTGCCAGTAGTACCCAAGTGACAGGGCCATATCAGCCCCAGCATTTT. The rearrangement joins TRBV19 to TRBJ1-5; 7 nucleotides match TRBD1. Germline V gene lookup returns CDR1 LNHDA and CDR2 SQIVND (reference sequence). There are 16 residues in the CDR3. The J segment lost 5 bases and the V segment lost 4 bases, leaving 11 bases of the junction unmatched. Supplemented by reference TRBV19 and TRBJ1-5, the full variable domain reads DGGITQSPKYLFRKEGQNVTLSCEQNLNHDAMYWYRQDPGQGLRLIYYSQIVNDFQKGDIAEGYSVSREKKESFPLTVTSAQKNPTAFYLCASSTQVTGPYQPQHFGDGTRLSIL.

This clone appeared a single time. V gene TRBV5-8 combines with J gene TRBJ2-1; D is possibly TRBD2 (5 bases). There are 13 residues in the CDR3. The V end lost 6 bases, the J end lost 8 bases, and 15 bases lay between the germline ends. From germline, CDR1 is SGHTS and CDR2 YDEGEE. The CDR3 is CASIAGLMDEQFF. In DNA, the CDR3 is TGTGCCAGCATTGCGGGTCTTATGGATGAGCAGTTCTTC.

The chain joins TRBV5-1 to TRBJ1-2; 7 bases match TRBD1. There are 13 residues in the CDR3. V was clipped by 3 bases and J by 6 bases; unmatched bases: 5. Looked up from germline, CDR1 is SGHRS and CDR2 is YFSETQ. The CDR3 bases are TGCGCCAGCAGCTCCGAGGGGGCGCATGGCTACACCTTC. Encoded protein: CASSSEGAHGYTF.

Only one count was recorded for this clone. The chain combines TRBV9 with TRBJ2-3; 11 bases map to TRBD2. J gave up 5 bases and V 3 bases, and 11 bases lay outside the gene matches. CDR1 is SGDLS and CDR2 is YYNGEE in the germline V gene. The CDR3 has 17 residues. CDR3 bases: TGTGCCAGCAGCGCTGGTAGCGGGGGGGCTGCGGTAGATACGCAGTATTTT. It codes for CASSAGSGGAAVDTQYF.

This sequence joins TRBV7-9 and TRBJ1-1; 7 bases map to TRBD1. In germline, CDR1 is SEHNR, CDR2 FQNEAQ (reference sequence). The junction had 13 bases not matched to a gene; V was cut back by 5 bases and J by 1 base. The CDR3 has 17 amino acids. The chain's CDR3 is CASSRDRLTASNTEAFF. CDR3 DNA sequence: TGTGCCAGCAGCCGGGACAGACTAACTGCCTCGAACACTGAAGCTTTCTTT. Full variable domain (rest looked up from reference TRBV7-9 and TRBJ1-1): DTGVSQNPRHKITKRGQNVTFRCDPISEHNRLYWYRQTLGQGPEFLTYFQNEAQLEKSRLLSDRFSAERPKGSFSTLEIQRTEQGDSAMYLCASSRDRLTASNTEAFFGQGTRLTVV.

This clone came up once. The chain recombines TRBV5-1 with TRBJ2-5, with 9 bases that match TRBD2. The CDR3 has 15 amino acids. The germline CDR1 and CDR2 sequences are SGHRS and YFSETQ. With 4 bases clipped from V and 3 bases from J, the junction kept 7 bases outside the gene matches. Here the CDR3 reads CASSGSGGPEETQYF. The DNA of the CDR3 is TGCGCCAGCAGCGGGAGCGGGGGGCCTGAAGAGACCCAGTACTTC.

J is TRBJ2-1 and V is TRBV5-1; 8 bases align to TRBD2. The CDR3 has 15 residues. Losses at the gene ends were 3 bases for V and 4 bases for J; bases not matched to a gene: 6. CDR1 and CDR2 (germline): SGHRS, YFSETQ. As DNA, the CDR3 is TGCGCCAGCAGCTCCGGGACTAGAGCGTACAATGAGCAGTTCTTC. Protein sequence: CASSSGTRAYNEQFF.

V usage is TRBV19 and J usage is TRBJ2-6; 8 positions agree with TRBD1. Germline trimming cut 4 bases from V and 0 bases from J; bases unmatched to any gene: 5. This CDR3 spans 17 amino acids. The germline CDR1 and CDR2 sequences are LNHDA and SQIVND (reference sequence). The CDR3 protein is CASSRGQGGSGANVLTF. The CDR3 DNA reads TGTGCCAGTAGTAGAGGACAGGGAGGCTCTGGGGCCAACGTCCTGACTTTC.

The rearrangement joins TRBV11-2 to TRBJ2-3, with TRBD2 identical over 15 bases. The CDR3 runs 19 residues. The V and J ends lost 5 bases and 4 bases, in that order; junction bases with no gene match: 13. Germline CDR1 is SGHAT and CDR2 is FQNNGV. Here the CDR3 DNA reads TGTGCCAGCAGCCAAGGACTAGCGGGGGGGCCTCGGTCGGCAGATACGCAGTATTTT. Amino acid sequence: CASSQGLAGGPRSADTQYF.

The rearrangement links TRBV6-2 or TRBV6-3 to TRBJ2-7; D gene unclear. Germline V CDR1 and CDR2: MNHEY, SVGEGT. With 4 bases removed from V and 3 bases from J, the gap between germline ends came to 7 bases. The CDR3 is made up of 12 amino acids. Here the CDR3 reads CASSFSRYEQYF. The CDR3 DNA sequence: TGTGCCAGCAGTTTCAGTCGCTACGAGCAGTACTTC.

The chain uses TRBV7-3 and TRBJ2-1; TRBD1 agrees at 7 bases. Germline V lookup: CDR1 SGHTA, CDR2 FQGTGA. CDR3 length: 15 amino acids. V shed 5 bases and J 3 bases; nucleotides not matched to a gene: 7. The CDR3 bases are TGTGCCAGCAGCCCACACGGGACAGACTACAATGAGCAGTTCTTC. Encoded protein: CASSPHGTDYNEQFF.